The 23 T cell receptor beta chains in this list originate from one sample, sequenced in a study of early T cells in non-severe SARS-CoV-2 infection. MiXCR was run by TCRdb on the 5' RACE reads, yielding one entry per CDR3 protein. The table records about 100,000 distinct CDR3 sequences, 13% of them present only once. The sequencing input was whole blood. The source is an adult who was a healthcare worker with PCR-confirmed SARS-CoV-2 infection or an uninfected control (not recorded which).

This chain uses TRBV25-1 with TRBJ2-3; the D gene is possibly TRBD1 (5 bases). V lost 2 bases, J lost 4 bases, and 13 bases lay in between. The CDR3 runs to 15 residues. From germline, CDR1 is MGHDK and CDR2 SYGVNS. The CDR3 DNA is TGTGCCAGCAGTGAACCGGCAGGGAAGGCAGATACGCAGTATTTT. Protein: CASSEPAGKADTQYF. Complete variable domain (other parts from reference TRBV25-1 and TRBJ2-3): EADIYQTPRYLVIGTGKKITLECSQTMGHDKMYWYQQDPGMELHLIHYSYGVNSTEKGDLSSESTVSRIRTEHFPLTLESARPSHTSQYLCASSEPAGKADTQYFGPGTRLTVL.

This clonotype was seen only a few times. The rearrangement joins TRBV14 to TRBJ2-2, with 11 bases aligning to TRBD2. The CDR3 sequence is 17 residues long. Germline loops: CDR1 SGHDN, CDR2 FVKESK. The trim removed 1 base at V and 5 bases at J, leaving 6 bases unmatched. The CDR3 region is CASSQALIAGGTGELFF. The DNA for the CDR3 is TGTGCCAGCAGCCAAGCCCTGATAGCGGGGGGGACCGGGGAGCTGTTTTTT. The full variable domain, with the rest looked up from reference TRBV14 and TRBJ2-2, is EAGVTQFPSHSVIEKGQTVTLRCDPISGHDNLYWYRRVMGKEIKFLLHFVKESKQDESGMPNNRFLAERTGGTYSTLKVQPAELEDSGVYFCASSQALIAGGTGELFFGEGSRLTVL.

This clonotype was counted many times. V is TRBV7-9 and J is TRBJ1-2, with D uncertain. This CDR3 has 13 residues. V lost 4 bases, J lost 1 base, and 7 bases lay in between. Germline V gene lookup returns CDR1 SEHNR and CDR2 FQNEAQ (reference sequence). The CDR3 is CASSSPDNYGYTF. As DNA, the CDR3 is TGTGCCAGCAGCTCACCTGATAACTATGGCTACACCTTC.

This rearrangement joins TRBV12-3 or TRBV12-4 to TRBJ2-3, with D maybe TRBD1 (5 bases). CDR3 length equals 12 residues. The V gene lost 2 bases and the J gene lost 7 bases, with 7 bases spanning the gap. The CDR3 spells CASSLRGYTQYF. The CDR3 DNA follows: TGTGCCAGCAGTTTAAGGGGTTATACGCAGTATTTT.

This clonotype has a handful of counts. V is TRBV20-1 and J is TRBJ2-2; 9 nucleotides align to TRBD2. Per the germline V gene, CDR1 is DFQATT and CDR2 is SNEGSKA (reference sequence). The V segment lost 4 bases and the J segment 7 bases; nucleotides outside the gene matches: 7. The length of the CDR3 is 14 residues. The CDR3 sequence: CSAIRGGASGELFF. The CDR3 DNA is TGCAGTGCTATTCGCGGGGGGGCAAGCGGGGAGCTGTTTTTT.

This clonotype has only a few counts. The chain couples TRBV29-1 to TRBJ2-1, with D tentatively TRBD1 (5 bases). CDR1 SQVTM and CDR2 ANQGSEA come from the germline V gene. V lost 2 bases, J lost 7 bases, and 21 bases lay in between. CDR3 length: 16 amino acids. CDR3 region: CSVEPLGWGLGNEQFF. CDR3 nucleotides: TGCAGCGTTGAACCGTTGGGGTGGGGCCTGGGGAATGAGCAGTTCTTC.

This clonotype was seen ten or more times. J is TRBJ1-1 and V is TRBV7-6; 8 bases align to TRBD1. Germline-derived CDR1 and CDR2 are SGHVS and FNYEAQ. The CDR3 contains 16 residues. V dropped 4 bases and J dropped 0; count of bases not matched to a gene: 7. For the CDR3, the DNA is TGTGCCAGCAGCTCCCGGACAGGGAGAGTGAACACTGAAGCTTTCTTT. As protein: CASSSRTGRVNTEAFF.

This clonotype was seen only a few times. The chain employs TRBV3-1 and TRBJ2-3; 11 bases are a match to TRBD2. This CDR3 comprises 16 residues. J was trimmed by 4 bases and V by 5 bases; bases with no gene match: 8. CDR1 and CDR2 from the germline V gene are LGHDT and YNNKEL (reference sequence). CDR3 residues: CASSRGTSGLADTQYF. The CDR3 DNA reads TGTGCCAGCAGCAGAGGGACTAGCGGATTAGCAGATACGCAGTATTTT.

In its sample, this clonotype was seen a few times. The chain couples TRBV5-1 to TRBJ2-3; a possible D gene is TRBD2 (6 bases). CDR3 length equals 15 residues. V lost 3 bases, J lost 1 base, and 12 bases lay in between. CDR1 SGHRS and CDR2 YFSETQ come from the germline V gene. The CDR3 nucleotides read TGCGCCAGCAGCTCGACGGGAGAGCGCACAGATACGCAGTATTTT. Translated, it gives CASSSTGERTDTQYF.

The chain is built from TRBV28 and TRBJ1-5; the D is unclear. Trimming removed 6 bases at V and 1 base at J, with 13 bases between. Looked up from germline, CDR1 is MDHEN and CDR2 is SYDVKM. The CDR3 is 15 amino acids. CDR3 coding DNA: TGTGCCAGCAGCCGCGCGGGGATCAGCAATCAGCCCCAGCATTTT. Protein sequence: CASSRAGISNQPQHF.

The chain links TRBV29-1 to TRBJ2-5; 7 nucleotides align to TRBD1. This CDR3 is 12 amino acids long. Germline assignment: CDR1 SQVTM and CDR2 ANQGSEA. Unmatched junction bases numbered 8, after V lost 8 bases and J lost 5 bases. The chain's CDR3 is CSTRGLSETQYF. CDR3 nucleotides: TGCAGCACAAGGGGGCTCTCGGAGACCCAGTACTTC. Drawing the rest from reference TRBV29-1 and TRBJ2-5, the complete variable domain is SAVISQKPSRDICQRGTSLTIQCQVDSQVTMMFWYRQQPGQSLTLIATANQGSEATYESGFVIDKFPISRPNLTFSTLTVSNMSPEDSSIYLCSTRGLSETQYFGPGTRLLVL.

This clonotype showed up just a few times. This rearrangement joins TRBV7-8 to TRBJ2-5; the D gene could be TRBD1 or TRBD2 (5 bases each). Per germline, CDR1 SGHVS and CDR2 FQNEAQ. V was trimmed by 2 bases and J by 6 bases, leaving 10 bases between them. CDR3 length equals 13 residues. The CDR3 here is CASSLRGIQTQYF. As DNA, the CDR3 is TGTGCCAGCAGCTTACGGGGCATCCAGACCCAGTACTTC.

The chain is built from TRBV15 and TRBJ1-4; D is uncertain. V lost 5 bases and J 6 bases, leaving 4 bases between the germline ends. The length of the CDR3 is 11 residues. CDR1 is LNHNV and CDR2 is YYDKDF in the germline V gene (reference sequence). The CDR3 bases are TGTGCCACCAGCTCGGATGAAAAACTGTTTTTT. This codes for CATSSDEKLFF.

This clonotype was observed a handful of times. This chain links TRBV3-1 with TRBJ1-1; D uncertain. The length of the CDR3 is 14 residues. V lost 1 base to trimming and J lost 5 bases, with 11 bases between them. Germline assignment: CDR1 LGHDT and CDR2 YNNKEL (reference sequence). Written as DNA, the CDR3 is TGTGCCAGCAGCCAAGTGGGTGGGGAAACTGAAGCTTTCTTT. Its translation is CASSQVGGETEAFF.

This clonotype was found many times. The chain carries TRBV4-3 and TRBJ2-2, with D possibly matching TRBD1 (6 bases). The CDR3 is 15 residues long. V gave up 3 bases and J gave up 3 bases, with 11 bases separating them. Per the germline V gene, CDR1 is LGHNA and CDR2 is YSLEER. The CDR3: CASSHGQIDTGELFF. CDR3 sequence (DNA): TGCGCCAGCAGCCATGGACAGATTGACACCGGGGAGCTGTTTTTT.

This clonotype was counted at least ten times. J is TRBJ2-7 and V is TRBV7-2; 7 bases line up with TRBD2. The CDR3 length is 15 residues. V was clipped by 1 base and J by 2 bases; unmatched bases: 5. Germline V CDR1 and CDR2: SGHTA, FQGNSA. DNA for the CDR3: TGTGCCAGCAGCTTAGAGCGGGGCACACCCTACGAGCAGTACTTC. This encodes CASSLERGTPYEQYF.

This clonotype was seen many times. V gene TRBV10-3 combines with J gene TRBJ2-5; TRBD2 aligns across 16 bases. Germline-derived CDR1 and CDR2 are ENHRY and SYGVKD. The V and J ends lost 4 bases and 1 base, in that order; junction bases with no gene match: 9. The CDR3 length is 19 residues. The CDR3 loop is CAISGLGTSGGVRQETQYF. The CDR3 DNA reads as TGTGCCATCAGTGGACTCGGGACTAGCGGGGGGGTCCGCCAAGAGACCCAGTACTTC.

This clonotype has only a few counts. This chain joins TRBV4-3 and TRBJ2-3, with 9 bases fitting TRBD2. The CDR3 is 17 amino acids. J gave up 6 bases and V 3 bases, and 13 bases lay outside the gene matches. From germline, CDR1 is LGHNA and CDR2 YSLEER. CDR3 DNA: TGCGCCAGCAGCCACCTCCTCATAGCGGGGGCGGGGGATACGCAGTATTTT. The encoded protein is CASSHLLIAGAGDTQYF.

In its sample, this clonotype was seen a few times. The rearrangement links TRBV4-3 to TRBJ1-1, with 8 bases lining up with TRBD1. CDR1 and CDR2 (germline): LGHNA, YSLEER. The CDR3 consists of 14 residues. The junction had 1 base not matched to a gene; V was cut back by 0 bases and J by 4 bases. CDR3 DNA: TGCGCCAGCAGCCAAGAGACAGGGGTCACTGAAGCTTTCTTT. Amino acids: CASSQETGVTEAFF.

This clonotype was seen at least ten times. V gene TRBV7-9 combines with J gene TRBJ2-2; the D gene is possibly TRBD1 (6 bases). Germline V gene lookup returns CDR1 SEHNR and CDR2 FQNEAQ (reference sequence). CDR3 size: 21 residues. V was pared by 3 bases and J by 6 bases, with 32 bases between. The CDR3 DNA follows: TGTGCCAGCAGCTTCCGCGCCATTGGGACATCCTCCTCGTGGGGGTCCGGGGAGCTGTTTTTT. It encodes CASSFRAIGTSSSWGSGELFF. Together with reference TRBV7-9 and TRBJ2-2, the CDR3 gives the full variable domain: DTGVSQNPRHKITKRGQNVTFRCDPISEHNRLYWYRQTLGQGPEFLTYFQNEAQLEKSRLLSDRFSAERPKGSFSTLEIQRTEQGDSAMYLCASSFRAIGTSSSWGSGELFFGEGSRLTVL.

The chain's CDR3 is CASSPPFYGYTF. DNA of the CDR3: TGTGCCAGCAGTCCGCCCTTTTATGGCTACACCTTC. The J gene is TRBJ1-2, the V gene TRBV28; D unresolved. The CDR3 totals 12 residues. Germline CDR1 reads MDHEN; CDR2 reads SYDVKM. Trimming took off 5 bases at V and 5 bases at J, with 9 bases between the two ends.

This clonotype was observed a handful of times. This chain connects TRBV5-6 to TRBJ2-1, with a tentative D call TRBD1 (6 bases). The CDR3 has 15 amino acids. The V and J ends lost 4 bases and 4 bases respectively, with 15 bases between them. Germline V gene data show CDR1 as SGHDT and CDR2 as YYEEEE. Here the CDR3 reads CASSVQGSTYNEQFF. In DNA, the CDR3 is TGTGCCAGCAGCGTACAGGGATCCACATACAATGAGCAGTTCTTC.

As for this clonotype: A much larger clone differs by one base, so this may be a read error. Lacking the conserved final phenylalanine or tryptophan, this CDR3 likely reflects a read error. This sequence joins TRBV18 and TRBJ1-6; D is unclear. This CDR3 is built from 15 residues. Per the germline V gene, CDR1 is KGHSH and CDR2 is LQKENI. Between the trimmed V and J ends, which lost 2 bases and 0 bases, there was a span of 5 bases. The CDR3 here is CASSPMSSYNSPLHY. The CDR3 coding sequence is TGTGCCAGCTCACCAATGAGCTCCTATAATTCACCCCTCCACTAT.